Listed here is a single TCR beta chain. TCRdb ran MiXCR on the 5' RACE reads and lists one entry per CDR3 protein. This table holds more than 120,000 distinct CDR3 sequences, 7.7% found once. This sample was included in a study of T cells after yellow fever vaccination. The V gene's germline CDR1 is DFQATT and CDR2 SNEGSKA (reference sequence). The germline V and J ends were trimmed by 1 base and 5 bases, with 15 bases remaining between them. The CDR3 is made up of 15 amino acids. This clonotype originated in a man younger than 45 who received the YFV17D yellow fever vaccine. The sequencing used CD4+ T cells sorted from PBMCs, collected 5 days after the yellow fever booster vaccination. J is TRBJ2-1 and V is TRBV20-1; a weak D match, TRBD2 (5 bases). In nucleotides, the CDR3 is TGCAGTGCTAGAGGGGGAGCCCATTTAAACAATGAGCAGTTCTTC. It encodes CSARGGAHLNNEQFF.